Following are 6 T cell receptor beta chains from one sample sequenced in a study of T-cell reconstitution after alpha-beta-depleted transplantation in children (dated by TCRdb to the mid-2010s). Library method: PCR. Sequencing used an Illumina HiSeq 2500. TCR libraries were prepared with molecular barcoding, using unique molecular identifiers to normalize TCRbeta repertoire quantification. TCRdb reran the public reads through fastp at Q25 and MiXCR, keeping productive beta chains. When rows share a CDR3 protein, they turn into one entry using the most common DNA and genes. The sample contains approximately 630,000 distinct CDR3 sequences, roughly 13% of them found a single time. Around 0.76% of the sample belongs to the ten largest clones. The treatment or condition label corresponds to: allogeneic hematopoietic cell transplantation with graft depleted of TCRalphabeta T cells and CD19 B cells. The sample consisted of PBMCs, taken before TCRalphabeta/CD19-depleted stem cell transplant. The receptors were gathered from a girl aged 2 to 10 with congenital amegakaryocytic thrombocytopenia, due to receive a stem cell transplant.

This clonotype was counted between two and nine times. The V and J genes are TRBV29-1 and TRBJ2-7; TRBD2 is a possible D gene (7 bases). V lost 5 bases, J lost 2 bases, and 19 bases lay in between. This CDR3 has 15 amino acids. Germline values: CDR1 SQVTM, CDR2 ANQGSEA. CDR3 coding DNA: TGCAGCGTTTGTTGTGTGGGGGGGCAGGCCTACGAGCAGTACTTC. This gives the protein CSVCCVGGQAYEQYF.

This sequence joins TRBV29-1 and TRBJ1-2; 7 bases map to TRBD1. The V segment lost 3 bases and the J segment 4 bases; nucleotides outside the gene matches: 5. The CDR3 length is 13 residues. From germline, CDR1 is SQVTM and CDR2 ANQGSEA. CDR3 nucleotide sequence: TGCAGCGTTGAGTGGCAGGGGGGCTATGGCTACACCTTC. It codes for CSVEWQGGYGYTF.

This clonotype was detected ten times or more. The genes are TRBV12-3 or TRBV12-4 and TRBJ2-7; 11 nucleotides align to TRBD2. This CDR3 region has 14 residues. The trim removed 8 bases at V and 5 bases at J, leaving 8 bases unmatched. CDR3 amino acids: CASVAGGPFDEQYF. The CDR3 DNA follows: TGTGCCAGCGTAGCGGGAGGGCCATTTGACGAGCAGTACTTC.

This clonotype has a single count. The J gene is TRBJ2-3, the V gene TRBV2; 8 bases match TRBD2. Germline CDR1 is SNHLY and CDR2 is FYNNEI. Trimming cost V 5 bases and J 2 bases; bases outside gene matches: 15. The CDR3 covers 18 residues. The CDR3: CASSLSRWAGGPTDTQYF. DNA for the CDR3: TGTGCCAGCAGTCTCTCCCGTTGGGCGGGAGGTCCCACAGATACGCAGTATTTT. Combining the CDR3 with reference TRBV2 and TRBJ2-3 gives the whole variable domain EPEVTQTPSHQVTQMGQEVILRCVPISNHLYFYWYRQILGQKVEFLVSFYNNEISEKSEIFDDQFSVERPDGSNFTLKIRSTKLEDSAMYFCASSLSRWAGGPTDTQYFGPGTRLTVL.

This chain links TRBV12-3 or TRBV12-4 with TRBJ1-5; 8 bases fit TRBD1. The junction had 11 bases not matched to a gene; V was cut back by 6 bases and J by 7 bases. The CDR3 is 15 residues long. CDR3 loop: CASREPGGAGQPQHF. Written as DNA, the CDR3 is TGTGCCAGCAGAGAGCCAGGGGGCGCAGGGCAGCCCCAGCATTTT.

The sample holds a few counts of this clonotype. This sequence joins TRBV15 and TRBJ2-7; 13 positions match TRBD2. Trimming cost V 4 bases and J 3 bases; bases outside gene matches: 3. The CDR3 has 15 residues. Germline V gives CDR1 LNHNV, CDR2 YYDKDF (reference sequence). CDR3 DNA sequence: TGTGCCACCAGCATACTAGCGGGAGGGCTCTACGAGCAGTACTTC. It codes for CATSILAGGLYEQYF. Combining the CDR3 with reference TRBV15 and TRBJ2-7 gives the whole variable domain DAMVIQNPRYQVTQFGKPVTLSCSQTLNHNVMYWYQQKSSQAPKLLFHYYDKDFNNEADTPDNFQSRRPNTSFCFLDIRSPGLGDTAMYLCATSILAGGLYEQYFGPGTRLTVT.